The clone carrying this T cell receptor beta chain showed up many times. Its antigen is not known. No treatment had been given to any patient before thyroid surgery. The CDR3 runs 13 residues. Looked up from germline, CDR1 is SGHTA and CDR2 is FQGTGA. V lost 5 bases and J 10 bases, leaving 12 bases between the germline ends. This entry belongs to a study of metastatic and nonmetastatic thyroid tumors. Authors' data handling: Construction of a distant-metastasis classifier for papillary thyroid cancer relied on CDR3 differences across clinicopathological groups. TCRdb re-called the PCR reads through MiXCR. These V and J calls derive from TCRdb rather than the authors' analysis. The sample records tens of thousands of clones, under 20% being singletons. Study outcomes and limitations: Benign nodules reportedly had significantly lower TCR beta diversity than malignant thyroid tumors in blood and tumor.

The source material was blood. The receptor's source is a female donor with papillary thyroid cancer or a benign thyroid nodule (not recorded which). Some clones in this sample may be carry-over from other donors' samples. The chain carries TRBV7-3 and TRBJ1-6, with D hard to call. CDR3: CASSPKGGSPLHF. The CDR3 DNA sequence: TGTGCCAGCAGCCCTAAAGGAGGGTCACCCCTCCACTTT.